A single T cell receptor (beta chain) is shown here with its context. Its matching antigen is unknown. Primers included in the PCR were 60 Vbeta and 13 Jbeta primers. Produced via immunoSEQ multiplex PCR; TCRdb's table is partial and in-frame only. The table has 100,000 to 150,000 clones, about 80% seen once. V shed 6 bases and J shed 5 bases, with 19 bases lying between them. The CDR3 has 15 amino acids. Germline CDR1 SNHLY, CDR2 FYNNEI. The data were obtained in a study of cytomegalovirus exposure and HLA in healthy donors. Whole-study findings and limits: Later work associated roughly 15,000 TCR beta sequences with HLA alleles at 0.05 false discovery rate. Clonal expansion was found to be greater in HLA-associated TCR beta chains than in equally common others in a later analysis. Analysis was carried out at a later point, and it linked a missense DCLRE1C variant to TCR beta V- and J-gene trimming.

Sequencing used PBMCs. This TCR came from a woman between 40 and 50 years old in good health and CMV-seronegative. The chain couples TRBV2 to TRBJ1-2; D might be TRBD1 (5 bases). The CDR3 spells CASRQFDSGSYGYTF. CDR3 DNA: TGTGCCAGCAGGCAATTCGACAGCGGGTCTTATGGCTACACCTTC.